The rows below give T cell receptor beta chains drawn from one sample of a study of T cell responses to AZD1222 COVID-19 vaccine. Profiled with immunoSEQ multiplex PCR; TCRdb holds only in-frame clones, not every one. The table shows tens of thousands of clones, with over 75% occurring only once. The starting material was peripheral blood, obtained on day 0 of AZD1222 vaccination. The receptors stem from an adult in good health. Each CDR3 is given without its conserved first and last residue. Each record gives: V gene, J gene, CDR3 protein.

V gene: TRBV7-2; J gene: TRBJ1-5; CDR3 protein: ASSLRQGNQPQH
V gene: TRBV7-3; J gene: TRBJ2-2; CDR3 protein: ASSPTGMTGELF
V gene: TRBV19; J gene: TRBJ2-7; CDR3 protein: ASSPRREEQY
V gene: TRBV4-1; J gene: TRBJ1-2; CDR3 protein: ASSQGAGQNYGYT
V gene: TRBV19; J gene: TRBJ1-5; CDR3 protein: ASMRGRFGNQPQH
V gene: TRBV7-3; J gene: TRBJ1-2; CDR3 protein: ASSFDGNDYGYT
V gene: TRBV30; J gene: TRBJ2-2; CDR3 protein: AWRGGGWNTGELF
V gene: TRBV19; J gene: TRBJ2-7; CDR3 protein: ASSHLGADKTYEQY
V gene: TRBV15; J gene: TRBJ1-1; CDR3 protein: ATSRVQLAMGAAEAF
V gene: TRBV12-3/TRBV12-4; J gene: TRBJ2-2; CDR3 protein: ASSHNGGELF
V gene: TRBV14; J gene: TRBJ2-7; CDR3 protein: ASSQEGSGGAREQY
V gene: TRBV5-4; J gene: TRBJ1-6; CDR3 protein: ASSLNPGERSSPLH
V gene: TRBV5-8; J gene: TRBJ2-3; CDR3 protein: ASSWGGGTDTQY
V gene: TRBV19; J gene: TRBJ1-5; CDR3 protein: ASKPPGQSYQPQH
V gene: TRBV28; J gene: TRBJ2-1; CDR3 protein: ASSPSTGGSYNEQF
V gene: TRBV29-1; J gene: TRBJ1-1; CDR3 protein: SVVDRSAVTEAF
V gene: TRBV7-2; J gene: TRBJ1-1; CDR3 protein: ASRLGVLNTEAF
V gene: TRBV21-1; J gene: TRBJ1-2; CDR3 protein: ASRDTGGRYFTNYGYT
V gene: TRBV5-1; J gene: TRBJ2-7; CDR3 protein: ASSLVWDTAYEQY
V gene: TRBV7-8; J gene: TRBJ2-7; CDR3 protein: ASSLAPSEQY
V gene: TRBV28; J gene: TRBJ2-5; CDR3 protein: ASSTGTTAETQY
V gene: TRBV27; J gene: TRBJ2-6; CDR3 protein: ASSPSSGSYSGANVLT
V gene: TRBV10-2; J gene: TRBJ2-2; CDR3 protein: ASSGTSGGLDTGELF
V gene: TRBV7-2; J gene: TRBJ2-6; CDR3 protein: ASSLDGGLPGANVLT
V gene: TRBV2; J gene: TRBJ2-7; CDR3 protein: ASSDGTNWDYEQY
V gene: TRBV5-8; J gene: TRBJ1-5; CDR3 protein: ASSFIQVNQPQH
V gene: TRBV29-1; J gene: TRBJ2-3; CDR3 protein: SVPPGQVDTQY
V gene: TRBV20-1; J gene: TRBJ1-2; CDR3 protein: SASGGGTNYGYT
V gene: TRBV5-4; J gene: TRBJ2-2; CDR3 protein: ASSLQGGAGELF
V gene: TRBV15; J gene: TRBJ2-7; CDR3 protein: ATSRDRGRYEQY
V gene: TRBV6-5; J gene: TRBJ1-1; CDR3 protein: ASKGNTEAF
V gene: TRBV3-1/TRBV3-2; J gene: TRBJ2-7; CDR3 protein: ASSQAGIPDEQY
V gene: TRBV12-3/TRBV12-4; J gene: TRBJ2-7; CDR3 protein: ASSLKGYEQY
V gene: TRBV5-1; J gene: TRBJ2-6; CDR3 protein: ASSLIPRSGANVLT
V gene: TRBV6-5; J gene: TRBJ2-5; CDR3 protein: ASIGGGGETQY
V gene: TRBV9; J gene: TRBJ1-2; CDR3 protein: ASSVGQNNGYT
V gene: TRBV25-1; J gene: TRBJ1-6; CDR3 protein: ATTRGRDNSPLH
V gene: TRBV30; J gene: TRBJ2-2; CDR3 protein: AWSVADRGLTGELF
V gene: TRBV5-1; J gene: TRBJ1-1; CDR3 protein: ASSLAPGVNTEAF
V gene: TRBV19; J gene: TRBJ2-7; CDR3 protein: ASSMASGGAHEQY